These 13 T cell receptor beta chains share one sample of origin, sequenced in a study of T cell responses to AZD1222 COVID-19 vaccine. Sequencing was performed with immunoSEQ multiplex PCR; in TCRdb, only in-frame clones are kept and a portion is missing. Of approximately 130,000 clones in the sample, roughly 92% were seen once. Sequenced here: peripheral blood, sampled 28 days after the second AZD1222 dose. All receptors come from an adult who received the AZD1222 COVID-19 vaccine.

This rearrangement joins TRBV12-3 or TRBV12-4 to TRBJ1-2, with D possibly being TRBD1 (5 bases). V lost 6 bases and J lost 7, with 12 bases in between. The CDR3 is 12 amino acids. The CDR3: CASRGERLGYTF. CDR3 coding DNA: TGTGCCAGCAGGGGGGAAAGGCTTGGCTACACCTTC.

V and J are TRBV9 and TRBJ1-2; TRBD1 agrees at 8 bases. The CDR3 is made up of 12 amino acids. Germline V CDR1 and CDR2: SGDLS, YYNGEE. V shed 7 bases, J shed 8 bases, and the junction held 7 bases outside the gene matches. CDR3 nucleotide sequence: TGTGCCAGCTCTGGACAGGGATTCGGCTACACCTTC. Its translation is CASSGQGFGYTF.

The chain couples TRBV4-3 to TRBJ2-1; either TRBD1 or TRBD2 may supply D (5 bases each). The CDR3 runs to 16 residues. The V and J ends lost 4 bases and 7 bases respectively, with 20 bases between them. CDR1 and CDR2 (germline): LGHNA, YSLEER. This CDR3 is CASSPNGADSRNEQFF. The CDR3 DNA follows: TGCGCCAGCAGCCCCAATGGGGCGGACTCACGGAATGAGCAGTTCTTC.

This chain links TRBV7-6 with TRBJ2-7; D unclear. Trimming took 2 bases from V and 1 from J, leaving 6 bases between them. The CDR3 length is 13 residues. Germline V gene data show CDR1 as SGHVS and CDR2 as FNYEAQ. The CDR3 spells CASSLRESYEQYF. DNA for the CDR3: TGTGCCAGCAGCTTACGAGAATCCTACGAGCAGTACTTC.

This sequence joins TRBV27 and TRBJ2-3; unclear D gene. The germline V gene encodes CDR1 MNHEY and CDR2 SMNVEV (reference sequence). CDR3 length: 13 amino acids. The ends were cut back, 6 bases at V and 1 base at J, with 8 bases in the middle. The CDR3 nucleotides are TGTGCCAGCAGCTCAGGCCGCACAGATACGCAGTATTTT. Translation: CASSSGRTDTQYF.

The V and J genes are TRBV4-3 and TRBJ1-5; D unclear. The CDR3 has 16 amino acids. Germline CDR1 and CDR2: LGHNA and YSLEER. With 2 bases removed from V and 10 bases from J, the gap between germline ends came to 21 bases. DNA for the CDR3: TGCGCCAGCAGCCAATCACACGCGGGTCTTTCGGCCCCCCAGCATTTT. This translates into CASSQSHAGLSAPQHF.

This chain connects TRBV6-1 to TRBJ2-1, with a weak D call TRBD2 (5 bases). Trimming took 1 base from V and 7 from J, leaving 20 bases between them. In germline, CDR1 is MNHNS, CDR2 SASEGT. This CDR3 contains 17 residues. The CDR3 region is CASSEGAGGRTLNEQFF. In DNA, the CDR3 is TGTGCCAGCAGTGAAGGGGCTGGCGGGCGAACCCTAAATGAGCAGTTCTTC.

The chain joins TRBV28 to TRBJ2-2; D is perhaps TRBD1 (5 bases). Deletions cut 9 bases from V and 4 bases from J, with 15 bases between. In germline, CDR1 is MDHEN, CDR2 SYDVKM. The CDR3 spans 14 residues. The chain's CDR3 is CASRQQLSTGELFF. DNA for the CDR3: TGTGCCAGTCGACAGCAGCTTAGCACCGGGGAGCTGTTTTTT.

This chain uses TRBV7-9 with TRBJ2-2, with D possibly being TRBD1 (5 bases). The CDR3 covers 14 residues. Germline V lookup: CDR1 SEHNR, CDR2 FQNEAQ (reference sequence). The V end was cut by 11 bases, the J end by 6 bases, with 19 bases between. The CDR3 DNA reads as TGTGCCGGATTCCGCCTAAACAGGCCCGGGGAGCTGTTTTTT. Translation gives CAGFRLNRPGELFF.

The J gene is TRBJ2-2, the V gene TRBV7-7; TRBD1 is a possible D gene (6 bases). Trimming removed 1 base at V and 6 bases at J, with 9 bases between. CDR1 and CDR2 from the germline V gene are SSHAT and FNYEAQ (reference sequence). CDR3 length: 14 amino acids. CDR3 DNA sequence: TGTGCCAGCAGCTTAGGGACAGATTCCGGGGAGCTGTTTTTT. It specifies CASSLGTDSGELFF.

This clone was found once. The V and J genes are TRBV30 and TRBJ2-1, with 9 positions matching TRBD1. Germline V gene sequence: CDR1 GTSNPN, CDR2 SVGIG (reference sequence). With V trimmed by 0 bases and J by 4 bases, 4 bases remained unmatched. The CDR3 is made up of 15 amino acids. CDR3 protein: CAWSVGTGRYNEQFF. CDR3 sequence (DNA): TGTGCCTGGAGTGTGGGGACAGGGAGGTACAATGAGCAGTTCTTC.

The chain links TRBV4-3 to TRBJ1-2, with D possibly matching TRBD1 (5 bases). CDR3 length: 13 residues. Trimming took off 1 base at V and 4 bases at J, with 7 bases between the two ends. Germline CDR1 reads LGHNA; CDR2 reads YSLEER. CDR3 amino acids: CASSQGDGYGYTF. For the CDR3, the DNA is TGCGCCAGCAGCCAAGGGGACGGCTATGGCTACACCTTC.

This clone was found once. The chain joins TRBV21-1 to TRBJ2-3; TRBD2, the table's D call, was not compared with the DNA. TRBV21-1 is noted as a pseudogene. This CDR3 has 16 amino acids. The CDR3 reads CASSKKESGSTDTQYF. The CDR3 bases are TGTGCCAGCAGCAAAAAGGAGAGCGGGAGCACAGATACGCAGTATTTT.